This record covers a single T cell receptor beta chain. The antigen it recognizes is unknown. Per-base quality was not reported, and no clone a single base away is much larger than it. V ends up 4 bases short and J 10 bases short, with an unmatched junction base count of 15. CDR1 and CDR2 (LGHDT, YNNKEL) derive from the germline V gene (reference sequence). CDR3 length: 17 amino acids, cysteine to phenylalanine. Only the CDR3 portion is preserved as DNA: 51 bases, with reading frame beginning at the first base. These data originate in a study of blood T cell repertoires in COVID-19 (TCRdb year 2020). At the level of the whole study: Samples from collaborators originated in the United States, Italy and Spain and spanned both the acute and convalescent phases of COVID-19. The prospective study material was composed of cDNA or gDNA derived from T cells, B-cell-depleted T cells, or PBMCs. The dataset comprised deeply sampled blood TCRbeta repertoires from subjects exposed to, actively infected with, or recovered from COVID-19. The repertoires were released in a freely available public database meant as a resource for research on the immune response to SARS-CoV-2. The samples were drawn from two sources: the first 160 participants of the ongoing ImmuneRACE study, and 1,000 to 1,500 subjects contributed by 6 global collaborators. A de-identified subject ID, COVID-19 status, age in years and sex were almost always included in the sample metadata. Where available, HLA class I and class II types were taken from metadata supplied by the sample provider and were not determined by assay-based typing. Summary of the overall study and its limitations: How much clinical and demographic metadata was included differed by source and by participant, and the metadata was provided uncurated.

TCRbeta CDR3 regions were amplified from genomic DNA using the immunoSEQ Assay, a bias-controlled multiplex PCR. The paper's processing steps were these. Within the assay, amplification of reference gene primers was used to estimate how many nucleated cells each sample contained. Sequence reads were collapsed and filtered to measure the absolute abundance of every unique TCRbeta CDR3 rearrangement. For each sample, productive Simpson clonality was calculated by taking the square root of Simpson's diversity index across productive rearrangements. Held by TCRdb, this immuneACCESS table contains in-frame sequences only and omits some clones. Under half of the omission traces to an unresolved V gene where checked; the cause of the rest is unknown. V and J calls and clone size are those listed in that table; D and trimming were worked out from the DNA. The sample includes about 280,000 clones, with 70% to 90% observed a single time. The ten most abundant clones make up under 7% of the sample.

Participants in the prospective study were enrolled through a virtual design, were aged roughly 18 to 90 years, and lived in about two dozen United States geographic areas. Cohort assignment in the prospective study relied on participant-reported clinical history from a screening survey and a study questionnaire. ImmuneRACE Cohort 3 recovered participants were defined by two consecutive negative NP/OP PCR tests, healthcare professional clearance, or symptom resolution. Mobile phlebotomists in the prospective study collected whole blood, serum and a nasopharyngeal or oropharyngeal swab from every participant. Prospective study participants could optionally give additional blood draws and questionnaires over an approximately 2-month period. Prospective study blood samples were shipped either frozen or at room temperature before DNA extraction.

Material: PBMCs or T cells enriched from blood (not recorded which). This receptor was obtained from a woman in her forties who had recovered from COVID-19. The V and J genes are TRBV3-1 (or the pseudogene TRBV3-2) and TRBJ2-2; 10 central bases correspond to TRBD2. The DNA is as follows: TGTGCCAGCAGCCGAAGAGGACTAGCGGTAGTACGGGTGGAGCTGTTTTTT. This encodes CASSRRGLAVVRVELFF.